The sequence of this T cell receptor beta chain was determined in a study of breast tumors, draining lymph nodes, adjacent tissues. Notes on the study in general: Data only fit, rather than demonstrated, lymph node origin of most tumor T cells. Findings are consistent with lymph node origin and intratumoral expansion of most tumor T cells. Tumor TCR diversity was below lymph nodes but above nontumor tissue.

Axillary draining lymph nodes of breast cancer patients supplied the node samples. This clonotype was counted at least ten times. Its target is not known. TCRdb analysed the multiplex PCR reads with MiXCR anew, one entry per CDR3 protein. The table includes about 130,000 distinct CDR3 sequences, around 21% detected once. There are 15 residues in the CDR3. With 6 bases removed from V and 1 base from J, the gap between germline ends came to 16 bases. Germline values: CDR1 LNHNV, CDR2 YYDKDF (reference sequence). Sequences were obtained from axillary lymph node tissue. This sequence originates from a female donor with breast cancer. Some clones in this sample may be carry-over from other donors' samples. The chain is built from TRBV15 and TRBJ2-7; the D gene is possibly TRBD2 (5 bases). The CDR3, as DNA: TGTGCCACCAGAGCGGAGAGGACGGCTTCCTACGAGCAGTACTTC. It is translated as CATRAERTASYEQYF.